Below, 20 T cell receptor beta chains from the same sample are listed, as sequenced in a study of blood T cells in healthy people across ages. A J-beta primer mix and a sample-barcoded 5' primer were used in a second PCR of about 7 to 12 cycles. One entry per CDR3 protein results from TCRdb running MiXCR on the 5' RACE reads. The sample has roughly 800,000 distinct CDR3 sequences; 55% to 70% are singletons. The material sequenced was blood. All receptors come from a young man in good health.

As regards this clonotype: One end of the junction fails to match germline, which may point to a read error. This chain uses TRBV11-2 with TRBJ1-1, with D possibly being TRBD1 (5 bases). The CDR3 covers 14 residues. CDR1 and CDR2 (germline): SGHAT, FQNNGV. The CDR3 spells CASSIETANTEAFF. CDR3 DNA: TGTGCCAGCAGCATAGAGACAGCGAACACTGAAGCTTTCTTT. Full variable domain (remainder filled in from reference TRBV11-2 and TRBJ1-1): EAGVAQSPRYKIIEKRQSVAFWCNPISGHATLYWYQQILGQGPKLLIQFQNNGVVDDSQLPKDRFSAERLKGVDSTLKIQPAKLEDSAVYLCASSIETANTEAFFGQGTRLTVV.

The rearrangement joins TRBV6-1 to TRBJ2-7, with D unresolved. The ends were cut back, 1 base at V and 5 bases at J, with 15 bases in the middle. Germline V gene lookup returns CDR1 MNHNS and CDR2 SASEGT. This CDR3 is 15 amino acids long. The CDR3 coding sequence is TGTGCCAGCAGTGAAGTCAGGCCCGTAGGCCACGAGCAGTACTTC. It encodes CASSEVRPVGHEQYF.

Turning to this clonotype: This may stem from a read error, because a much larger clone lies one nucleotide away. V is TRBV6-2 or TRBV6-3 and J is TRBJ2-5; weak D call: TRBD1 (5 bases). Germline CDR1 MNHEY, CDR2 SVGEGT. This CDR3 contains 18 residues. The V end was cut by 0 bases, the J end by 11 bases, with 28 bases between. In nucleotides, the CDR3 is TGTGCCAGCAGTTACTCGAATTTAGGGGTGTCCCTACACAATGAGCAGTACTTC. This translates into CASSYSNLGVSLHNEQYF.

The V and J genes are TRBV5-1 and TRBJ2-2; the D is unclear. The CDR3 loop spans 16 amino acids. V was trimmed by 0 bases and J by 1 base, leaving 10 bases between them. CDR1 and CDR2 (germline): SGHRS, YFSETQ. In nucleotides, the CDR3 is TGCGCCAGCAGCTTGGTTCCCCACATGAACACCGGGGAGCTGTTTTTT. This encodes CASSLVPHMNTGELFF.

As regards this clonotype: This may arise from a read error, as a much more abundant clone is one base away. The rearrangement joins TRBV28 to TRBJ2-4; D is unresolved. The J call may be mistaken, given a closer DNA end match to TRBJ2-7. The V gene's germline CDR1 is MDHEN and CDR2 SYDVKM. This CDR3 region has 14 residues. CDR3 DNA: TGTGCCAGCAGTGTAACCTTACCCCCGTACGAGCAGTACTTC. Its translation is CASSVTLPPYEQYF.

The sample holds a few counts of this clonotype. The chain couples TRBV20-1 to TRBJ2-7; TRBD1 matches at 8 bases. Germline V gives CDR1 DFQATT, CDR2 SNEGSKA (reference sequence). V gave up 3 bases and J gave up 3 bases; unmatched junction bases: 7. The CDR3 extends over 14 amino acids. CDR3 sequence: CSASTGQAFYEQYF. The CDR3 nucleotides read TGCAGTGCTAGTACGGGACAGGCCTTCTACGAGCAGTACTTC.

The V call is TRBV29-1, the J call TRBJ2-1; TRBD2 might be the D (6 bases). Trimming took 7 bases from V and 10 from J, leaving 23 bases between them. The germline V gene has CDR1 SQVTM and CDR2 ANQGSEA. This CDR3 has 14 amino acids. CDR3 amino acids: CSGWSRVPGGEQFF. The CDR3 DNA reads TGCAGCGGATGGAGTAGGGTCCCTGGGGGGGAGCAGTTCTTC.

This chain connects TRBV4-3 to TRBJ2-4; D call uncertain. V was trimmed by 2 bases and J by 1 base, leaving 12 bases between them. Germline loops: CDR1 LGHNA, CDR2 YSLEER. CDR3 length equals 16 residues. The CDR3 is CASSQSRRRAKNIQYF. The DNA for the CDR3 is TGCGCCAGCAGCCAATCCAGAAGGCGCGCCAAAAACATTCAGTACTTC.

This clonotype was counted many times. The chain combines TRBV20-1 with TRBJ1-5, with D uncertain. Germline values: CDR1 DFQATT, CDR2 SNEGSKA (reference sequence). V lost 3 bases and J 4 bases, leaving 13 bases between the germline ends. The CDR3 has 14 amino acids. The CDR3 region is CSASSGVGNQPQHF. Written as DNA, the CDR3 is TGCAGTGCTAGTTCCGGGGTGGGGAATCAGCCCCAGCATTTT.

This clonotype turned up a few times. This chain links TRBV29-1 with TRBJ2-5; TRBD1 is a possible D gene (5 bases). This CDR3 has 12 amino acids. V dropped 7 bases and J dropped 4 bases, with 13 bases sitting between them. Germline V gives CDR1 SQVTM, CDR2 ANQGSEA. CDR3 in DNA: TGCAGCGCTGGGCAGCAGGGAGAGACCCAGTACTTC. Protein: CSAGQQGETQYF.

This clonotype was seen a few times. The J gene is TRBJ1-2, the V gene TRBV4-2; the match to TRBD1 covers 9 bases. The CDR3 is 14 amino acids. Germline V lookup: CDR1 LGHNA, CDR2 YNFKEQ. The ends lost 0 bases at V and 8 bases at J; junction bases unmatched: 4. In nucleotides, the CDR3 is TGTGCCAGCAGCCAAGACATCGGGACAGGGGGCTACACCTTC. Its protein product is CASSQDIGTGGYTF.

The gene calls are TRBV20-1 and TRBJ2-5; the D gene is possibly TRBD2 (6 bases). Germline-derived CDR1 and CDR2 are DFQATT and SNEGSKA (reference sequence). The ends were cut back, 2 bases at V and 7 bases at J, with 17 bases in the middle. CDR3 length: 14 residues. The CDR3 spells CSARPPGAGWTQYF. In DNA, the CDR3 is TGCAGTGCTAGACCCCCCGGGGCGGGATGGACCCAGTACTTC.

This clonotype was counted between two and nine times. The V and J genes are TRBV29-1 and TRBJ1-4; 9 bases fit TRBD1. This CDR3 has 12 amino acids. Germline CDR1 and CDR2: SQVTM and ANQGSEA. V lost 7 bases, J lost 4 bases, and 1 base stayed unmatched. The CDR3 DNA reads TGCAGCGCGGGACAGGGTAATGAAAAACTGTTTTTT. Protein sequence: CSAGQGNEKLFF.

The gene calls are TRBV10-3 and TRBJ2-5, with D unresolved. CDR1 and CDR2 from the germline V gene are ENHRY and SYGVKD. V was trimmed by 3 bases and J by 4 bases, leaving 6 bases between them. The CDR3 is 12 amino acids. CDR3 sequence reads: CAISDAAETQYF. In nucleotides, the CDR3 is TGTGCCATCAGTGACGCCGCAGAGACCCAGTACTTC.

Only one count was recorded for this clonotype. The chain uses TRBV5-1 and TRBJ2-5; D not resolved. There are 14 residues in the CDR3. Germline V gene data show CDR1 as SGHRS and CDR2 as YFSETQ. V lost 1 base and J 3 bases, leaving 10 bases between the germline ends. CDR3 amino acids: CASSLSPSEETQYF. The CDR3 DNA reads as TGCGCCAGCAGCTTGTCTCCGTCGGAAGAGACCCAGTACTTC.

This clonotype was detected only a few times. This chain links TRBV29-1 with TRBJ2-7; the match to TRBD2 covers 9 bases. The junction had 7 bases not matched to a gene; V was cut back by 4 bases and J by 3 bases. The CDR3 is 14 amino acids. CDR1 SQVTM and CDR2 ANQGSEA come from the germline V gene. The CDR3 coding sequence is TGCAGCGTTGTTGCTAGCGGGACGTTCTACGAGCAGTACTTC. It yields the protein CSVVASGTFYEQYF.

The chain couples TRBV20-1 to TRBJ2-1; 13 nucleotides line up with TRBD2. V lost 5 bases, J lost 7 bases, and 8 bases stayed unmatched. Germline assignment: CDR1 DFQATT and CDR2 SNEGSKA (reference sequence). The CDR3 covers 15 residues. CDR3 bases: TGCAGTGCTCAAGGGACTAGCGGGGTTGGGAATGAGCAGTTCTTC. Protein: CSAQGTSGVGNEQFF.

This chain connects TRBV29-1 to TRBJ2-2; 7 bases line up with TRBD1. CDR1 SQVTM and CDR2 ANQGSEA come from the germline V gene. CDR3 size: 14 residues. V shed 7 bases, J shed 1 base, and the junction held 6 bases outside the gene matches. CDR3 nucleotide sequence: TGCAGCGCTGGGGGACAGTGGAACACCGGGGAGCTGTTTTTT. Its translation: CSAGGQWNTGELFF.

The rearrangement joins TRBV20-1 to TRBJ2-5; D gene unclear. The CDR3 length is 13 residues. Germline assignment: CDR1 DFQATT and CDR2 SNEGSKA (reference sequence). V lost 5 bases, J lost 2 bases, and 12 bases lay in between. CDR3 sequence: CSAHHKMQETQYF. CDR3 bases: TGCAGTGCTCATCATAAGATGCAAGAGACCCAGTACTTC.

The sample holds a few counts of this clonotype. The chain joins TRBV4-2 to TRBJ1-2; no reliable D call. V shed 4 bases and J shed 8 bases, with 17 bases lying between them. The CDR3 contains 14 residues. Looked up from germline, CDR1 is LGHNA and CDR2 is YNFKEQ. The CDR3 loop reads CASSRVEGFRGYTF. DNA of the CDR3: TGTGCCAGCAGCCGGGTCGAGGGTTTTCGGGGCTACACCTTC.